This T cell receptor beta chain was sequenced during a study of cytomegalovirus exposure and HLA in healthy donors. Study-wide points: Accurate prediction of most subjects' HLA-A and HLA-B alleles from TCR beta sequences was reported. Sequencing artifact likely explains a cluster of highly shared sequence variants. Some public TCRs appeared in many individuals, while most sequences were rare.

The CDR3 length is 12 residues. Trimming at V came to 9 bases and at J to 7 bases, leaving 9 bases not matched to a gene. Germline assignment: CDR1 SNHLY and CDR2 FYNNEI. The primer mix had 60 Vbeta and 13 Jbeta primers. Here immunoSEQ multiplex PCR was the method, and the copy in TCRdb shows in-frame clones only, minus some. The data hold approximately 140,000 clones, with roughly four fifths observed a single time. Comments on this clone: Its antigen is unknown.

The TCR comes from a middle-aged woman in good health and CMV-seropositive. What was sequenced was PBMCs. This rearrangement joins TRBV2 to TRBJ2-7; 7 bases agree with TRBD1. The CDR3 DNA sequence: TGTGCCAGAGGACAGGCCTATGGGGAGCAGTACTTC. It encodes CARGQAYGEQYF.